Below, 32 T cell receptor beta chains from the same sample are listed, as sequenced in a study of shared clonotypes between healthy human individuals. Produced via immunoSEQ multiplex PCR; TCRdb's table is partial and in-frame only. The sample includes some 530,000 clones, approximately 80% seen only once; the top ten take 9.5% to 15%. Sequences were obtained from PBMCs. These receptor sequences come from a woman aged 40-49 years in good health. Some clones in this sample may be carry-over from other donors' samples.

V usage is TRBV30 and J usage is TRBJ2-5; TRBD1 matches 11 bases. Trimming removed 2 bases from V and 5 bases from J; junction bases left unmatched: 4. The CDR3 spans 14 residues. Germline V gene sequence: CDR1 GTSNPN, CDR2 SVGIG (reference sequence). DNA for the CDR3: TGTGCCTGGAGTCCCGGGACAGGGGGGGAGACCCAGTACTTC. Translating it yields CAWSPGTGGETQYF.

The rearrangement joins TRBV9 to TRBJ2-1; D is unclear. Trimming shortened V by 4 bases and J by 7 bases, and 9 bases separated the two germline ends. CDR3 length: 12 amino acids. CDR1 is SGDLS and CDR2 is YYNGEE in the germline V gene. As DNA, the CDR3 is TGTGCCAGCAGCCTGGTCGCTAATGAGCAGTTCTTC. Residues: CASSLVANEQFF. Full variable domain (outside the CDR3, taken from reference TRBV9 and TRBJ2-1): DSGVTQTPKHLITATGQRVTLRCSPRSGDLSVYWYQQSLDQGLQFLIQYYNGEERAKGNILERFSAQQFPDLHSELNLSSLELGDSALYFCASSLVANEQFFGPGTRLTVL.

The chain carries TRBV5-8 and TRBJ1-5; tentative D call: TRBD1 (5 bases). Germline CDR1 SGHTS, CDR2 YDEGEE. The CDR3 consists of 14 residues. V lost 7 bases to trimming and J lost 4 bases, with 15 bases between them. The CDR3: CASSPPGGNQPQHF. CDR3 coding DNA: TGTGCCAGCTCACCACCGGGGGGGAATCAGCCCCAGCATTTT.

The chain carries TRBV2 and TRBJ1-1; D ambiguous. V lost 5 bases to trimming and J lost 1 base, with 11 bases between them. Looked up from germline, CDR1 is SNHLY and CDR2 is FYNNEI. The CDR3 length is 14 residues. CDR3 sequence reads: CASSFTAGNTEAFF. The CDR3 nucleotides are TGTGCCAGCAGTTTTACAGCGGGGAACACTGAAGCTTTCTTT.

The chain is built from TRBV7-6 and TRBJ1-3; D is possibly TRBD1 (6 bases). There are 15 residues in the CDR3. Germline CDR1 is SGHVS and CDR2 is FNYEAQ. Trimming stripped 0 bases from V and 3 bases from J, with 9 bases between. The CDR3, as DNA: TGTGCCAGCAGCTTAGCGCCGACAGGTGGAAACACCATATATTTT. Its protein product is CASSLAPTGGNTIYF.

The J gene is TRBJ2-2, the V gene TRBV5-1; 8 nucleotides line up with TRBD1. The germline CDR1 and CDR2 sequences are SGHRS and YFSETQ. The CDR3 is 17 amino acids. V trimming: 1 base; J trimming: 1 base; junction bases outside the gene matches: 6. CDR3 in amino acids: CASSLRLQGGNTGELFF. The CDR3 DNA follows: TGCGCCAGCAGCTTGCGTTTACAGGGGGGGAACACCGGGGAGCTGTTTTTT.

This rearrangement joins TRBV7-6 to TRBJ1-3; 8 positions match TRBD1. J was trimmed by 2 bases and V by 5 bases; bases with no gene match: 8. This CDR3 has 16 residues. Germline loops: CDR1 SGHVS, CDR2 FNYEAQ. The DNA of the CDR3 is TGTGCCAGCAGCATTACAGGGGGAATCACTGGAAACACCATATATTTT. Translated: CASSITGGITGNTIYF.

The chain is built from TRBV10-3 and TRBJ2-7; D possibly uses TRBD1 or TRBD2 (6 bases each). The CDR3 sequence is 14 residues long. The V gene lost 10 bases and the J gene lost 3 bases, with 19 bases spanning the gap. CDR1 is ENHRY, CDR2 SYGVKD, per germline. The CDR3: CATQLRGDVYEQYF. CDR3 nucleotide sequence: TGTGCCACCCAGTTAAGGGGGGACGTCTACGAGCAGTACTTC.

The chain has TRBV5-1 and TRBJ2-1; 7 nucleotides match TRBD1. The CDR3 covers 17 residues. V lost 4 bases and J lost 3; bases outside the gene matches: 13. Germline-derived CDR1 and CDR2 are SGHRS and YFSETQ. Here the CDR3 reads CASSLPWTGDFYNEQFF. For the CDR3, the DNA is TGCGCCAGCAGCCTGCCTTGGACAGGCGATTTCTACAATGAGCAGTTCTTC.

This clone has a single count. The rearrangement uses TRBV7-9 and TRBJ1-2; a weak D match, TRBD1 (6 bases). Germline assignment: CDR1 SEHNR and CDR2 FQNEAQ (reference sequence). Deletions cut 6 bases from V and 6 bases from J, with 14 bases between. The CDR3 has 13 residues. The CDR3 spells CASRLLTGDGYTF. The CDR3 DNA reads TGTGCCAGCAGATTACTGACAGGAGATGGCTACACCTTC.

Of note for this clone: One base separates it from a far larger clone, so it is likely a read error. Other nucleotide sequences from this sample produce the same CDR3. V and J are TRBV28 and TRBJ2-3; 9 bases fit TRBD2. The germline CDR1 and CDR2 sequences are MDHEN and SYDVKM. The CDR3 loop spans 16 amino acids. The chain's CDR3 is CASSTPAGGATDTQYF. CDR3 nucleotides: TGTGCCAGCAGTACCCCAGCGGGAGGAGCAACAGATACGCAGTACTTT.

The V and J genes are TRBV5-1 and TRBJ2-7, with a possible D match to TRBD1 (5 bases). The length of the CDR3 is 14 residues. The ends were cut back, 6 bases at V and 0 bases at J, with 13 bases in the middle. Germline CDR1 and CDR2: SGHRS and YFSETQ. For the CDR3, the DNA is TGCGCCAGCAACCCGACAGCAAGCTCCTACGAGCAGTACTTC. Residues: CASNPTASSYEQYF.

This chain links TRBV10-3 with TRBJ2-1, with D possibly being TRBD1 (6 bases). CDR1 and CDR2 from the germline V gene are ENHRY and SYGVKD. V was pared by 4 bases and J by 2 bases, with 12 bases between. This CDR3 region has 15 residues. The DNA for the CDR3 is TGTGCCATCAGTGGGAGCAGGGACACCTACAATGAGCAGTTCTTC. This encodes CAISGSRDTYNEQFF.

The chain joins TRBV29-1 to TRBJ2-2; the D is unclear. The germline V gene has CDR1 SQVTM and CDR2 ANQGSEA. Trimming cost V 0 bases and J 4 bases, with 12 bases left between them. The CDR3 consists of 15 residues. The CDR3 coding sequence is TGCAGCGTTGAAGATAGTCGGCGGTCCACCGGGGAGCTGTTTTTT. Its protein product is CSVEDSRRSTGELFF.

This clone showed up just a few times. The gene calls are TRBV11-3 and TRBJ2-5; D is perhaps TRBD2 (6 bases). Trimming removed 1 base from V and 3 bases from J, with 12 bases in between. This CDR3 spans 15 amino acids. Germline V gene lookup returns CDR1 SGHNT and CDR2 YENEEA. CDR3 residues: CASSLGGDPEETQYF. The CDR3 nucleotides are TGTGCCAGCAGCTTAGGGGGGGACCCCGAAGAGACCCAGTACTTC.

This clone was counted once. This rearrangement joins TRBV18 to TRBJ2-1, with a possible D match to TRBD2 (5 bases). The CDR3 extends over 14 amino acids. V was trimmed by 2 bases and J by 6 bases, leaving 11 bases between them. Germline V gives CDR1 KGHSH, CDR2 LQKENI. CDR3 loop: CASSPLDSPNEQFF. The CDR3 nucleotides are TGTGCCAGCTCACCATTGGACTCCCCCAATGAGCAGTTCTTC.

J is TRBJ2-1 and V is TRBV5-4; a possible D gene is TRBD2 (5 bases). The CDR3 loop spans 17 amino acids. The V gene lost 0 bases and the J gene lost 1 base, with 14 bases spanning the gap. Germline V CDR1 and CDR2: SGHNT, YYREEE (reference sequence). The CDR3 bases are TGTGCCAGCAGCTTGGGGGGTGGCGGGTTTTCCTACAATGAGCAGTTCTTC. Its translation: CASSLGGGGFSYNEQFF. Filled out from reference TRBV5-4 and TRBJ2-1, the complete variable domain reads ETGVTQSPTHLIKTRGQQVTLRCSSQSGHNTVSWYQQALGQGPQFIFQYYREEENGRGNFPPRFSGLQFPNYSSELNVNALELDDSALYLCASSLGGGGFSYNEQFFGPGTRLTVL.

This clone was seen once. The V call is TRBV19, the J call TRBJ1-5; possibly TRBD1 for D (5 bases). The CDR3 has 17 amino acids. The V and J ends lost 5 bases and 2 bases respectively, with 19 bases between them. The germline gives CDR1 LNHDA, CDR2 SQIVND (reference sequence). The CDR3 DNA is TGTGCCAGTAGTGCGGACGGAATACAGGCCCGCAATCAGCCCCAGCATTTT. It yields the protein CASSADGIQARNQPQHF.

The J gene is TRBJ2-3, the V gene TRBV6-5; 8 bases match TRBD1. The CDR3 spans 15 residues. V lost 6 bases to trimming and J lost 5 bases; unmatched junction nucleotides: 10. Germline lookup yields CDR1 MNHEY and CDR2 SVGAGI. The CDR3 sequence is CASRAGTGFLDTQYF. The DNA for the CDR3 is TGTGCCAGCAGGGCAGGGACAGGCTTTCTAGATACGCAGTATTTT.

The chain links TRBV30 to TRBJ1-2; no clear D gene. Trimming pared 7 bases from V and 8 bases from J, leaving 17 bases between. This CDR3 has 12 residues. Germline-derived CDR1 and CDR2 are GTSNPN and SVGIG (reference sequence). CDR3 DNA: TGTGCCTCGAAATCGGACCAGCGGGGCTACACCTTC. It is translated as CASKSDQRGYTF.

The rearrangement links TRBV10-1 to TRBJ2-4, with 8 positions matching TRBD1. The germline CDR1 and CDR2 sequences are WNHNN and SYGVQD (reference sequence). The CDR3 covers 18 residues. Germline trimming cut 4 bases from V and 0 bases from J; bases unmatched to any gene: 11. CDR3: CASSGRFGTGLAKNIQYF. The CDR3, as DNA: TGCGCCAGCAGTGGCCGTTTCGGGACAGGACTAGCCAAAAACATTCAGTACTTC.

This clone was counted a few times. This chain joins TRBV11-2 and TRBJ2-7, with 11 positions matching TRBD2. Germline V CDR1 and CDR2: SGHAT, FQNNGV. With V trimmed by 6 bases and J by 4 bases, 5 bases remained unmatched. CDR3 length: 14 residues. The CDR3 nucleotides are TGTGCCAGCAGGTCACTAGCGGGAGTGTACGAGCAGTACTTC. Amino acid sequence: CASRSLAGVYEQYF.

This clone was counted only a few times. The CDR3 bases are TGTGCCAGCAGCCCACGGACAGGGTGGGACACTGAAGCTTTCTTT. Protein product: CASSPRTGWDTEAFF. V usage is TRBV28 and J usage is TRBJ1-1; TRBD1 matches at 8 bases. J was trimmed by 3 bases and V by 6 bases; bases with no gene match: 9. Germline CDR1 and CDR2: MDHEN and SYDVKM. This CDR3 region has 15 residues.

The chain uses TRBV29-1 and TRBJ2-3; 9 positions agree with TRBD2. CDR1 is SQVTM, CDR2 ANQGSEA, per germline. This CDR3 comprises 14 residues. The ends lost 8 bases at V and 3 bases at J; junction bases unmatched: 9. The CDR3 coding sequence is TGCAGCACAAGTAGCGGGAGTAGTACAGATACGCAGTATTTT. Protein: CSTSSGSSTDTQYF.

Turning to this clone: This sequence may be a read error, since a much larger clone differs from it by one base. The rearrangement joins TRBV14 to TRBJ1-1, with 9 bases aligning to TRBD1. The trim removed 4 bases at V and 1 base at J, leaving 1 base unmatched. Germline CDR1 SGHDN, CDR2 FVKESK. This CDR3 spans 14 amino acids. The CDR3 is CASSPGQGNTEAFF. CDR3 bases: TGTGCCAGCAGCCCGGGACAGGGGAACACTGAAGCTTTCTTT.

The chain recombines TRBV2 with TRBJ1-4; D perhaps matches TRBD1 (5 bases). The V gene lost 2 bases and the J gene lost 5 bases, with 12 bases spanning the gap. Germline CDR1 reads SNHLY; CDR2 reads FYNNEI. This CDR3 spans 15 amino acids. DNA of the CDR3: TGTGCCAGCAGTGAAACAGGCCGAGGGAATGAAAAACTGTTTTTT. Its protein product is CASSETGRGNEKLFF.

The V and J genes are TRBV9 and TRBJ2-2, with a possible D match to TRBD1 (6 bases). The CDR3 runs 15 residues. Trimming left V 4 bases short and J 6 bases short, with 16 bases between. Germline values: CDR1 SGDLS, CDR2 YYNGEE. The CDR3 sequence is CASSSPTGMAGELFF. CDR3 in DNA: TGTGCCAGCAGCAGCCCCACAGGGATGGCCGGGGAGCTGTTTTTT. Supplemented by reference TRBV9 and TRBJ2-2, the full variable domain reads DSGVTQTPKHLITATGQRVTLRCSPRSGDLSVYWYQQSLDQGLQFLIQYYNGEERAKGNILERFSAQQFPDLHSELNLSSLELGDSALYFCASSSPTGMAGELFFGEGSRLTVL.

The chain carries TRBV5-6 and TRBJ1-1, with no clear D. Looked up from germline, CDR1 is SGHDT and CDR2 is YYEEEE. Trimming took off 0 bases at V and 2 bases at J, with 14 bases between the two ends. This CDR3 spans 16 amino acids. The CDR3 sequence: CASSLGLGSINTEAFF. The CDR3 nucleotides read TGTGCCAGCAGCTTGGGTTTAGGTAGTATTAACACTGAAGCTTTCTTT.

The rearrangement links TRBV2 to TRBJ2-5, with 11 bases identical to TRBD2. Germline V gene sequence: CDR1 SNHLY, CDR2 FYNNEI. The CDR3 has 17 amino acids. V dropped 2 bases and J dropped 5; count of bases not matched to a gene: 10. The CDR3 nucleotides read TGTGCCAGCAGTGAAAGGGCTAGCGGGAGGATAGGTGAGACCCAGTACTTC. It is translated as CASSERASGRIGETQYF.

The chain carries TRBV5-4 and TRBJ1-2; 7 bases match TRBD1. Unmatched junction bases numbered 6, after V lost 4 bases and J lost 3 bases. CDR3 length: 14 amino acids. Per germline, CDR1 SGHNT and CDR2 YYREEE (reference sequence). In nucleotides, the CDR3 is TGTGCCAGCAGCCTGACTACAGGGGACTATGGCTACACCTTC. Amino acid sequence: CASSLTTGDYGYTF.

Worth noting for this clone: At one boundary the junction diverges from the germline segment, which might be a read error. The chain recombines TRBV27 with TRBJ2-1; 7 nucleotides line up with TRBD2. Germline lookup yields CDR1 MNHEY and CDR2 SMNVEV (reference sequence). The CDR3 is made up of 14 amino acids. The CDR3 bases are TGTGCCAGCGGGTTCCACGGGACTATCGGACCCGGGCTCTTC. Residues: CASGFHGTIGPGLF.

The rearrangement joins TRBV7-9 to TRBJ1-4; D remains unclear. CDR3 length equals 15 residues. Trimming stripped 5 bases from V and 5 bases from J, with 15 bases between. Germline V CDR1 and CDR2: SEHNR, FQNEAQ (reference sequence). The CDR3 bases are TGTGCCAGCAGCCCCCGAAAGACGGCAAATGAAAAACTGTTTTTT. Protein product: CASSPRKTANEKLFF.